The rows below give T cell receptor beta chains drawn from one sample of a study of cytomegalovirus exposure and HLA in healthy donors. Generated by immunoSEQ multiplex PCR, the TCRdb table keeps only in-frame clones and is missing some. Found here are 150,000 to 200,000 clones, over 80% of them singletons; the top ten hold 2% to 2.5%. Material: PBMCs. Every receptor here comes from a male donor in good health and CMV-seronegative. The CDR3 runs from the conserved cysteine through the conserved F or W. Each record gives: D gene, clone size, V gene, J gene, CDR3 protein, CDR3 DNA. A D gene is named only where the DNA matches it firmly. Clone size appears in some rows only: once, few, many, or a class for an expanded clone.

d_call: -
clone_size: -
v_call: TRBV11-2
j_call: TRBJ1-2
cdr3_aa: CASSPDRPYGYTF
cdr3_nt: TGTGCCAGCAGCCCGGACAGACCCTATGGCTACACCTTC

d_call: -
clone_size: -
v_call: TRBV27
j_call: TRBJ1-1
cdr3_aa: CASSLSAGINTEAFF
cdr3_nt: TGTGCCAGCAGTTTATCGGCGGGGATTAACACTGAAGCTTTCTTT

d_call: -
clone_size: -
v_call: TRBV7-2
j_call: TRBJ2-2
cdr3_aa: CASSSSPTGELFF
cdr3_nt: TGTGCCAGCAGCTCCTCCCCCACCGGGGAGCTGTTTTTT

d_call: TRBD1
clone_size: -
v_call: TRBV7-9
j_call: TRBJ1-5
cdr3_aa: CASSLGQGVNQPQHF
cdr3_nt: TGTGCCAGCAGCTTAGGACAGGGGGTCAATCAGCCCCAGCATTTT

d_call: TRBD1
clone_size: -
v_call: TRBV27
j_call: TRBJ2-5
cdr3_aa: CASSWIGQGSETQYF
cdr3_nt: TGTGCCAGCAGCTGGATCGGACAGGGGTCAGAGACCCAGTACTTC

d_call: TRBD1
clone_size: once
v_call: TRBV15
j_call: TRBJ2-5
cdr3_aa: CATSRGQGQETQYF
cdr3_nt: TGTGCCACCAGCAGAGGACAGGGCCAAGAGACCCAGTACTTC

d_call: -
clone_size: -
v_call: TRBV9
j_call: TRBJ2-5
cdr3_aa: CASSVAPGLVLETQYF
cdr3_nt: TGTGCCAGCAGCGTAGCCCCGGGGTTGGTCCTGGAGACCCAGTACTTC

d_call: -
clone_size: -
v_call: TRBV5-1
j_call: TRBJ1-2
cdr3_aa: CASSFSGIPYGYTF
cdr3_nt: TGCGCCAGCAGCTTCTCCGGGATCCCCTATGGCTACACCTTC

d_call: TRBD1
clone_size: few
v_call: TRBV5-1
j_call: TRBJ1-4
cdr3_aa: CASSLAGTGGEKLFF
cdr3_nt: TGCGCCAGCAGCTTGGCCGGGACAGGTGGTGAAAAACTGTTTTTT

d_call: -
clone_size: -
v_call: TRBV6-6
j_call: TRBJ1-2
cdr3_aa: CASSYGGNLNYGYTF
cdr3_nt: TGTGCCAGCAGTTACGGAGGCAATCTGAACTATGGCTACACCTTC

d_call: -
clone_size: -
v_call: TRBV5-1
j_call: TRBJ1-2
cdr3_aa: CASSLLTGTTGGGYTF
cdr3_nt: TGCGCCAGCAGCCTGCTGACAGGAACTACAGGTGGGGGCTACACCTTC

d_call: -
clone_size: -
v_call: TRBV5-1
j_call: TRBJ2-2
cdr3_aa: CASSLRDITNTGELFF
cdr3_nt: TGCGCCAGCAGCTTAAGGGACATCACGAACACCGGGGAGCTGTTTTTT

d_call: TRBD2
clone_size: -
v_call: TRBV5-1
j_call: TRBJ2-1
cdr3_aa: CASSFRLAGSYNEQFF
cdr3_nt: TGCGCCAGCAGCTTCCGACTAGCGGGATCCTACAATGAGCAGTTCTTC

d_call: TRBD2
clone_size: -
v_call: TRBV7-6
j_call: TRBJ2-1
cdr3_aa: CASSANWGTSGGSYNEQFF
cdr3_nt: TGTGCCAGCAGCGCCAACTGGGGGACTAGCGGGGGCTCCTACAATGAGCAGTTCTTC

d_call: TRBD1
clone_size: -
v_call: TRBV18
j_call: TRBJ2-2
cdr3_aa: CASSPRTGTNTGELFF
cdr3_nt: TGTGCCAGCTCACCAAGGACAGGGACGAACACCGGGGAGCTGTTTTTT

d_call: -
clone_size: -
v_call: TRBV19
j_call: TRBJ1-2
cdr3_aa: CASQTGLVSGYTF
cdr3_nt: TGTGCCAGCCAGACAGGTCTAGTCAGTGGCTACACCTTC

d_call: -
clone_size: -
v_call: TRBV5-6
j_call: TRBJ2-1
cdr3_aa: CASSLVGVVNEQFF
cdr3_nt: TGTGCCAGCAGCTTGGTTGGAGTCGTAAATGAGCAGTTCTTC

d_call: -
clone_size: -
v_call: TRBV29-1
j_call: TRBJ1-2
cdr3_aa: CSVAARDLFYGYTF
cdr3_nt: TGCAGCGTCGCCGCCCGGGATCTCTTCTATGGCTACACCTTC

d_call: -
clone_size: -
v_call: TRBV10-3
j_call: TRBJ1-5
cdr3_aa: CAITGARDQPQHF
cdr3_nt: TGTGCCATCACAGGGGCCCGGGATCAGCCCCAGCATTTT

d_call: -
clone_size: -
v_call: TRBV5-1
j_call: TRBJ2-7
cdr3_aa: CASSLRQDNYEQYF
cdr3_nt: TGCGCCAGCAGCTTGAGGCAGGATAACTACGAGCAGTACTTC

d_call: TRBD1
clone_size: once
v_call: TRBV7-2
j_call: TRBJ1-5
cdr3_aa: CASSLGRGNQPQHF
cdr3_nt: TGTGCCAGCAGCTTGGGCAGGGGGAATCAGCCCCAGCATTTT

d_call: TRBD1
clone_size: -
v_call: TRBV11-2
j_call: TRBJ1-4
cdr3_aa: CASSLRQGPNEKLFF
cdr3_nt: TGTGCCAGCAGCCTCAGACAGGGCCCTAATGAAAAACTGTTTTTT

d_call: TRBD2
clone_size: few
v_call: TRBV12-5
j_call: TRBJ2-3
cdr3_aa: CASGLSQTAGDQDTQYF
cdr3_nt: TGTGCTAGTGGTTTAAGTCAGACAGCGGGGGATCAAGATACGCAGTATTTT

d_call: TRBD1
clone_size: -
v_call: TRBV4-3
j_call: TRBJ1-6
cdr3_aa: CASSQPPDRASYNSPLHF
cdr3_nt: TGCGCCAGCAGCCAACCACCGGACAGGGCAAGTTATAATTCACCCCTCCACTTT

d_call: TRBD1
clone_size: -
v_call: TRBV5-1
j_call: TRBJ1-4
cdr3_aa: CASSLDRGDNEKLFF
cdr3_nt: TGCGCCAGCAGCTTGGACAGGGGGGATAATGAAAAACTGTTTTTT

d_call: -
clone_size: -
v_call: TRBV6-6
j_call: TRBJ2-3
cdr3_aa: CASSYIDTQYF
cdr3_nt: TGTGCCAGCAGTTATATAGATACGCAGTATTTT